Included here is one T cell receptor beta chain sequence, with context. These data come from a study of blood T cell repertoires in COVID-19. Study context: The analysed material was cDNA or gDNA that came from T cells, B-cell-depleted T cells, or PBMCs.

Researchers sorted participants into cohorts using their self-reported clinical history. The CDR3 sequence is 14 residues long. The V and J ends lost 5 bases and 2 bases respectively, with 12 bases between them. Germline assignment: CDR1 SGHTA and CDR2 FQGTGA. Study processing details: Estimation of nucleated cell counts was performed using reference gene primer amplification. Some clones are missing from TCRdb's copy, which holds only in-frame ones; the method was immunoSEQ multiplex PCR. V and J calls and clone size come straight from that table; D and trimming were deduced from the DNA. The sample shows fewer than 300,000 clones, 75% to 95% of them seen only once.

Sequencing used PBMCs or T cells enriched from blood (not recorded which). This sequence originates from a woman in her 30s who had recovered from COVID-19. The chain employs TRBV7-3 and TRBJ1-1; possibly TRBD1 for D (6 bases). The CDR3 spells CASSPGTQNTEAFF. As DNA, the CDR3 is TGTGCCAGCAGCCCCGGGACACAAAACACTGAAGCTTTCTTT.